Below are 9 T cell receptor beta chains sequenced from a single sample in a study of T cells after yellow fever vaccination. TCRdb re-called the 5' RACE reads through MiXCR, storing one row per CDR3 protein. The table records some 68,000 distinct CDR3 sequences, around 7% of them present only once. The sample in question was CD8+ T cells sorted from PBMCs, obtained more than 35 days after the first yellow fever vaccination. The receptors derive from a man aged 18 to 29 who received the YFV17D yellow fever vaccine.

This clonotype was recorded at least ten times. The chain couples TRBV5-1 to TRBJ2-1; TRBD2 aligns across 12 bases. In germline, CDR1 is SGHRS, CDR2 YFSETQ. Trimming removed 4 bases from V and 6 bases from J; junction bases left unmatched: 8. The CDR3 covers 16 residues. CDR3 loop: CASSPYPLAGGNEQFF. The CDR3 DNA sequence: TGCGCCAGCAGCCCTTACCCACTAGCGGGGGGCAATGAGCAGTTCTTC.

This clonotype was seen many times. Germline is not matched at one junction end, which may reflect a read error. This sequence joins TRBV11-2 and TRBJ2-2; 8 nucleotides line up with TRBD1. This CDR3 is built from 13 residues. The V gene's germline CDR1 is SGHAT and CDR2 FQNNGV. This CDR3 is CATWTGNIGELFF. DNA of the CDR3: TGTGCCACCTGGACAGGGAACATCGGGGAGCTGTTTTTT.

The rearrangement uses TRBV20-1 and TRBJ2-7; 7 bases fit TRBD1. CDR3 length: 15 residues. The germline CDR1 and CDR2 sequences are DFQATT and SNEGSKA (reference sequence). With V trimmed by 3 bases and J by 1 base, 9 bases remained unmatched. CDR3 coding DNA: TGCAGTGCTAGTATTCACACAGGGGATTCCTACGAGCAGTACTTC. Residues: CSASIHTGDSYEQYF.

In its sample, this clonotype was seen many times. The chain uses TRBV6-1 and TRBJ2-7; 7 bases are shared with TRBD1. The V gene's germline CDR1 is MNHNS and CDR2 SASEGT. CDR3 length: 13 amino acids. Trimming cost V 6 bases and J 3 bases; bases outside gene matches: 5. The CDR3 protein is CASSFGTVYEQYV. CDR3 in DNA: TGTGCCAGCAGCTTCGGGACAGTCTACGAGCAGTACGTC.

Only a few counts were recorded for this clonotype. V usage is TRBV6-1 and J usage is TRBJ2-2; possibly TRBD2 for D (6 bases). CDR1 and CDR2 (germline): MNHNS, SASEGT. The CDR3 runs to 14 residues. Deletions cut 4 bases from V and 7 bases from J, with 13 bases between. CDR3 in amino acids: CASSGRGRNGELFF. For the CDR3, the DNA is TGTGCCAGCAGTGGTCGGGGGAGGAACGGGGAGCTGTTTTTT.

This clonotype was observed a handful of times. The rearrangement joins TRBV20-1 to TRBJ1-2; no definite D call. The germline gives CDR1 DFQATT, CDR2 SNEGSKA (reference sequence). The CDR3 runs to 16 residues. V was clipped by 5 bases and J by 3 bases, with 22 bases between them. CDR3 in amino acids: CSAHPSERADHYGYTF. CDR3 DNA: TGCAGTGCTCACCCCTCCGAGCGGGCGGACCACTATGGCTACACCTTC.

This clonotype was observed a few times. The V call is TRBV21-1, the J call TRBJ2-5; the table's TRBD1 call for D was not verified on the DNA. TRBV21-1 is a documented pseudogene. This CDR3 spans 14 amino acids. CDR3: CASSKDRGSETQYF. The CDR3 DNA reads as TGTGCCAGCAGCAAAGACAGGGGAAGCGAGACCCAGTACTTC.

A note on this clonotype: A read error may be the cause here, since a much bigger clone is one base away. V is TRBV7-6 and J is TRBJ2-2; the D gene is possibly TRBD2 (6 bases). The CDR3 runs 15 residues. Germline V CDR1 and CDR2: SGHVS, FNYEAQ. The CDR3 DNA reads as TGTGCCTGCAGCTTAAGCAGGAGGGTTACCGGGGAGCTGTTTTTT. Its translation: CACSLSRRVTGELFF.

This clonotype has at least ten counts. The V gene is TRBV12-3 or TRBV12-4, the J gene TRBJ2-1, with TRBD2 matching 10 bases. The CDR3 runs to 16 residues. V gave up 2 bases and J gave up 4 bases; unmatched junction bases: 5. CDR3 in DNA: TGTGCCAGCAGTTTACTAGCGGGGGCATGGTACAATGAGCAGTTCTTC. Protein: CASSLLAGAWYNEQFF.